These 24 T cell receptor beta chains were all obtained from the same sample, sequenced in a study of blood T cells in healthy people across ages. The second PCR ran about 7 to 12 cycles with a sample-barcoded 5' primer and J-beta primers. TCRdb reprocessed the 5' RACE reads via MiXCR and lists one record per CDR3 protein. The sample records more than 600,000 distinct CDR3 sequences, 25% being singletons. These data also featured in a second study, about T cells of mothers and their children.

Sample: blood. These receptors were taken from a boy aged 10-17 years in good health.

Concerning this clonotype itself: The CDR3 does not end in the conserved phenylalanine or tryptophan, so this is likely a read error. Here the CDR3 DNA reads TGTGCTAGTGGTTTAGGGCAGGGGGACACTGAAGCTTTCGTT. Residues: CASGLGQGDTEAFV. V and J are TRBV12-5 and TRBJ1-1, with TRBD1 matching 7 bases. Germline V gene data show CDR1 as LGHNT and CDR2 as FRNRAP. CDR3 size: 14 residues. V shed 3 bases, J shed 3 bases, and the junction held 4 bases outside the gene matches.

The chain recombines TRBV4-1 with TRBJ2-5; either TRBD1 or TRBD2 may fit D (5 bases each). The DNA end is more similar to TRBJ2-1, so the J call may be wrong. CDR3 length: 18 residues. Per germline, CDR1 MGHRA and CDR2 YSYEKL. The CDR3: CASSQEGSSGTYRNEQFF. The CDR3 bases are TGCGCCAGCAGCCAAGAAGGCTCCTCAGGGACCTACCGAAATGAGCAGTTCTTC.

J is TRBJ2-3 and V is TRBV20-1, with TRBD2 identical over 7 bases. The trim removed 5 bases at V and 2 bases at J, leaving 16 bases unmatched. There are 17 residues in the CDR3. From germline, CDR1 is DFQATT and CDR2 SNEGSKA (reference sequence). CDR3 sequence reads: CSALNGAGAPYTDTQYF. The DNA of the CDR3 is TGCAGTGCTTTGAATGGGGCGGGAGCTCCCTACACAGATACGCAGTATTTT.

CDR3 DNA sequence: TGTGCCAGCAGCGAGGGACGGGCCAATGAAAAACTGTTTTTT. Translating it yields CASSEGRANEKLFF. The chain recombines TRBV2 with TRBJ1-4; a possible D gene is TRBD1 (5 bases). Germline CDR1 and CDR2: SNHLY and FYNNEI. The CDR3 runs to 14 residues. Between the trimmed V and J ends, which lost 6 bases and 5 bases, there was a span of 13 bases.

The chain joins TRBV7-2 to TRBJ2-3; D perhaps matches TRBD2 (6 bases). Germline lookup yields CDR1 SGHTA and CDR2 FQGNSA. V was shortened by 3 bases and J by 4 bases, with 17 bases between the two germline ends. The CDR3 spans 16 residues. CDR3 nucleotides: TGTGCCAGCAGCTTGGTAGCTGGAGGGTTGGCAGATACGCAGTATTTT. Protein sequence: CASSLVAGGLADTQYF.

This clonotype was seen more than once but under ten times. V is TRBV28 and J is TRBJ2-5; 8 nucleotides line up with TRBD2. Germline CDR1 reads MDHEN; CDR2 reads SYDVKM. V shed 5 bases, J shed 11 bases, and the junction held 10 bases outside the gene matches. This CDR3 spans 13 amino acids. The CDR3 DNA is TGTGCCAGCAGTATCAGGCCGGGGGGGCAGCAGTACTTC. Translating gives CASSIRPGGQQYF.

The DNA for the CDR3 is TGCAGTGCTCAGGACAGGGAATTTGGCTACACCTTC. This encodes CSAQDREFGYTF. The V and J genes are TRBV20-1 and TRBJ1-2; 8 bases are shared with TRBD1. This CDR3 comprises 12 residues. In germline, CDR1 is DFQATT, CDR2 SNEGSKA (reference sequence). V lost 5 bases and J lost 7; bases outside the gene matches: 6.

This clonotype was seen a handful of times. This chain connects TRBV29-1 to TRBJ2-5; D gene unclear. Germline V gives CDR1 SQVTM, CDR2 ANQGSEA. The CDR3 has 14 residues. V was shortened by 0 bases and J by 0 bases, with 8 bases between the two germline ends. CDR3 sequence: CSVEDLLDQETQYF. The CDR3 coding sequence is TGCAGCGTTGAAGATCTCCTGGACCAAGAGACCCAGTACTTC.

There are a few counts of this clonotype. The chain carries TRBV5-6 and TRBJ2-7; 9 positions agree with TRBD1. The CDR3 totals 17 residues. J lost 1 base, V lost 2 bases, and 10 bases had no gene match. Per germline, CDR1 SGHDT and CDR2 YYEEEE. CDR3 bases: TGTGCCAGCAGCTTTGGGACAGGGCTTTCAAGATCCTACGAGCAGTACTTC. Translating gives CASSFGTGLSRSYEQYF.

This clonotype was detected ten times or more. At one end, the junction sequence differs from germline, possibly due to a read error. The V gene is TRBV5-1, the J gene TRBJ1-5; D remains ambiguous. The CDR3 has 13 residues. Germline CDR1 is SGHRS and CDR2 is YFSETQ. The CDR3, as DNA: TGTGCCAGCTCACCAGACAGCAATCAGCCCCAGCATTTT. Translation: CASSPDSNQPQHF.

The chain joins TRBV3-1 to TRBJ1-5; D not certain. This CDR3 comprises 13 residues. CDR1 and CDR2 from the germline V gene are LGHDT and YNNKEL (reference sequence). V shed 1 base and J shed 3 bases, with 4 bases lying between them. The CDR3 DNA is TGTGCCAGCAGCCAAGGGACCAATCAGCCCCAGCATTTT. Encoded protein: CASSQGTNQPQHF.

This clonotype was counted ten times or more. At one end the junction does not follow the germline gene, possibly because of a read error. J is TRBJ1-1 and V is TRBV5-1, with D maybe TRBD1 (6 bases). This CDR3 is 13 amino acids long. Germline V gene data show CDR1 as SGHRS and CDR2 as YFSETQ. The CDR3 DNA sequence: TGTGCCAGCAGCTTAGAGGGGGGCACTGAAGCTTTCTTT. Residues: CASSLEGGTEAFF.

This clonotype was recorded a few times. The chain links TRBV4-3 to TRBJ2-5, with D perhaps TRBD1 (5 bases). CDR1 LGHNA and CDR2 YSLEER come from the germline V gene. V was shortened by 5 bases and J by 0 bases, with 13 bases between the two germline ends. The CDR3 runs 15 residues. DNA for the CDR3: TGCGCCAGCAGCACCTCAACGACAGACCAAGAGACCCAGTACTTC. Translated: CASSTSTTDQETQYF.

This clonotype was seen only a few times. This chain joins TRBV12-3 or TRBV12-4 and TRBJ2-5; D unclear. Deletions cut 5 bases from V and 1 base from J, with 11 bases between. The CDR3 covers 14 residues. The CDR3 nucleotides read TGTGCCAGCAGTAACGGACGGATCCAAGAGACCCAGTACTTC. Translation: CASSNGRIQETQYF.

This clonotype occurred a few times. The genes are TRBV2 and TRBJ2-3; D not certain. CDR1 is SNHLY and CDR2 is FYNNEI in the germline V gene. The CDR3 sequence is 13 residues long. Trimming took 4 bases from V and 4 from J, leaving 9 bases between them. CDR3 coding DNA: TGTGCCAGCAGTGTCGCAGAGTCAGATACGCAGTATTTT. Residues: CASSVAESDTQYF.

The chain uses TRBV7-2 and TRBJ1-3; unclear D gene. V was cut by 1 base and J by 7 bases, with 14 bases left in between. Germline CDR1 is SGHTA and CDR2 is FQGNSA. The CDR3 sequence is 15 residues long. Here the CDR3 reads CASSLGPMAANTIYF. CDR3 nucleotide sequence: TGTGCCAGCAGCTTAGGGCCGATGGCAGCCAACACCATATATTTT.

This clonotype has ten or more counts. This chain uses TRBV28 with TRBJ2-7; D gene unclear. The CDR3 has 14 amino acids. V was shortened by 5 bases and J by 9 bases, with 20 bases between the two germline ends. Looked up from germline, CDR1 is MDHEN and CDR2 is SYDVKM. The CDR3 bases are TGTGCCAGCAGTGAACCGGGCGCCCCTCCGGGGCAGTACTTC. It codes for CASSEPGAPPGQYF.

This clonotype was observed a handful of times. This CDR3 fails to terminate in the conserved phenylalanine or tryptophan, so it likely reflects a read error. The rearrangement joins TRBV29-1 to TRBJ2-4, with D uncertain. Per germline, CDR1 SQVTM and CDR2 ANQGSEA. This CDR3 comprises 16 residues. V was shortened by 7 bases and J by 9 bases, with 28 bases between the two germline ends. CDR3 residues: CSASLVQGSGWGIQYI. In DNA, the CDR3 is TGCAGCGCTTCCCTGGTTCAAGGATCTGGGTGGGGCATTCAGTACATC.

The chain links TRBV6-5 to TRBJ1-2; D gene ambiguous. The V end lost 0 bases, the J end lost 5 bases, and 7 bases lay between the germline ends. The CDR3 totals 13 residues. CDR1 is MNHEY and CDR2 is SVGAGI in the germline V gene. CDR3 coding DNA: TGTGCCAGCAGTTACTCCAAGACTTATGGCTACACCTTC. Protein: CASSYSKTYGYTF.

A few counts support this clonotype. This rearrangement joins TRBV9 to TRBJ1-1, with D perhaps matching TRBD1 (5 bases). This CDR3 has 13 amino acids. Germline values: CDR1 SGDLS, CDR2 YYNGEE. V was trimmed by 2 bases and J by 7 bases, leaving 12 bases between them. CDR3 DNA: TGTGCCAGCAGCGTTGCGGGAAGGGGTGAAGCTTTCTTT. Translated, it gives CASSVAGRGEAFF.

This clonotype was counted between two and nine times. The rearrangement links TRBV27 to TRBJ2-5; D gene ambiguous. The closer fit of TRBJ2-1 to the DNA end suggests the J call may be wrong. The CDR3 spans 14 residues. Germline V CDR1 and CDR2: MNHEY, SMNVEV (reference sequence). CDR3 nucleotide sequence: TGTGCCAGCAGCACCCTTGCTGTCTACAATGAGCAGTTCTTC. Its protein product is CASSTLAVYNEQFF.

The chain employs TRBV20-1 and TRBJ2-3; D is unresolved. Germline CDR1 is DFQATT and CDR2 is SNEGSKA (reference sequence). The CDR3 consists of 14 residues. V was shortened by 5 bases and J by 0 bases, with 12 bases between the two germline ends. CDR3: CSASLLTSTDTQYF. CDR3 in DNA: TGCAGTGCTTCCCTATTAACTAGCACAGATACGCAGTATTTT.

This clonotype has a handful of counts. CDR3 sequence (DNA): TGTGCCAGCAGTCCCAGTTGGGATTCTCTTGGCTACACCTTC. Translation gives CASSPSWDSLGYTF. This chain uses TRBV7-9 with TRBJ1-2; D gene uncertain. V lost 6 bases to trimming and J lost 7 bases, with 18 bases between them. This CDR3 is 14 amino acids long. CDR1 and CDR2 (germline): SEHNR, FQNEAQ (reference sequence).

J is TRBJ2-6 and V is TRBV7-2; either TRBD1 or TRBD2 may fit D (6 bases each). Germline CDR1 is SGHTA and CDR2 is FQGNSA. Trimming took 4 bases from V and 3 from J, leaving 16 bases between them. The CDR3 loop spans 17 amino acids. This chain's CDR3 is CASSSRWGANGANVLTF. The CDR3 region has the DNA TGTGCCAGCAGCTCGAGGTGGGGGGCTAATGGGGCCAACGTCCTGACTTTC. Complete variable domain (other parts from reference TRBV7-2 and TRBJ2-6): GAGVSQSPSNKVTEKGKDVELRCDPISGHTALYWYRQSLGQGLEFLIYFQGNSAPDKSGLPSDRFSAERTGGSVSTLTIQRTQQEDSAVYLCASSSRWGANGANVLTFGAGSRLTVL.